These T cell receptor beta chains were read from a single sample in a study of T-cell reconstitution after alpha-beta-depleted transplantation in children. TCRdb used MiXCR to reprocess the PCR reads, holding one entry per CDR3 protein. The sample shows over 150,000 distinct CDR3 sequences, roughly 7.5% of them seen only once. Sequences were derived from PBMCs from the stem cell graft donor, sampled from the stem cell graft. Receptor source: a human donor who donated a stem cell graft to a child with Wiskott-Aldrich syndrome. CDR3s include the opening cysteine and the closing phenylalanine or tryptophan. A D gene is named only where the DNA matches it firmly.

>TRBJ2-1|TRBV12-3/TRBV12-4|-
CASSWSRVGNEQFF
>TRBJ2-1|TRBV7-9|TRBD1
CASSLGQGAAGYNEQFF
>TRBJ1-5|TRBV7-6|-
CASSSQGLSPQHF
>TRBJ2-5|TRBV10-3|-
CAIGGTDQETQYF
>TRBJ1-6|TRBV4-1|-
CASSLGPVAGSPLHF
>TRBJ2-1|TRBV30|TRBD2
CAWSLYTGGAYNEQFF
>TRBJ2-7|TRBV12-3/TRBV12-4|-
CASSLGTTGGEQYF
>TRBJ1-1|TRBV20-1|-
CSARAFTPAPNTEAFF
>TRBJ2-2|TRBV5-1|-
CASSLAVGASGAGELFF
>TRBJ1-3|TRBV13|-
CASSLQLGSGNTIYF
>TRBJ2-1|TRBV11-2|-
CASSPGYLYNEQFF
>TRBJ2-6|TRBV20-1|-
CSARDLSSASGANVLTF
>TRBJ2-1|TRBV5-1|TRBD1
CASSSDRIPAGEQFF
>TRBJ2-5|TRBV5-4|-
CASSLLAVQETQYF
>TRBJ1-1|TRBV9|-
CASSPYRVNTEAFF
>TRBJ1-5|TRBV7-8|TRBD1
CASSLGRDRERHF
>TRBJ1-1|TRBV9|-
CASSVSSGQTEAFF
>TRBJ1-4|TRBV20-1|-
CSALDTLREKLFF
>TRBJ1-1|TRBV29-1|-
CSVDRVGNTEAFF
>TRBJ1-2|TRBV10-3|TRBD1
CAISRQGNNYGYTF
>TRBJ1-6|TRBV20-1|TRBD1
CSASGTGGGNSPLHF
>TRBJ2-1|TRBV5-6|TRBD1
CASSRGQGAGNEQFF
>TRBJ2-1|TRBV5-1|-
CASSLSLPQVDEQFF
>TRBJ1-3|TRBV9|-
CASSETGGLSGNTIYF